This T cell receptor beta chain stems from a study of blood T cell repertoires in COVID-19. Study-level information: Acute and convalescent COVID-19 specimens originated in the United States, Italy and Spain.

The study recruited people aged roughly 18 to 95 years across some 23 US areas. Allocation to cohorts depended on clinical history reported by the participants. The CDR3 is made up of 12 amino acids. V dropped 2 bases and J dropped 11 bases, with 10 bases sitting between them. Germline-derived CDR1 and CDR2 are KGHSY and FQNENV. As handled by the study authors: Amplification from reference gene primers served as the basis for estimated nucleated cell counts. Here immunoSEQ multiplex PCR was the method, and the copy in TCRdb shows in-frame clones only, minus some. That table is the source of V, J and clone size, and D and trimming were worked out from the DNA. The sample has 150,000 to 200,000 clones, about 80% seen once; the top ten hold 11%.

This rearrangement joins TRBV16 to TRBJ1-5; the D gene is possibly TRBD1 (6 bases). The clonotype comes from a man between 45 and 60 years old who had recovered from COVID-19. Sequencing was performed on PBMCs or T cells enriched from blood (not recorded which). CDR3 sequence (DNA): TGTGCCAGCAGCCAAAGGGGGTCAGCCCAGCATTTT. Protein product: CASSQRGSAQHF.